This is a list of T cell receptor beta chains from one sample in a study of response to subunit inactivated influenza vaccine. TCRdb reprocessed the RT-PCR reads via MiXCR and lists one record per CDR3 protein. The table has about 650,000 distinct CDR3 sequences, around 13% seen once. Sample: PBMCs from blood, taken about 14 days before vaccination. Every receptor here comes from a man aged 45-65 years who received an inactivated influenza vaccine. The CDR3 runs from the conserved cysteine through the conserved F or W. The order of the fields is clone size, D gene, V gene, J gene, CDR3 protein, CDR3 DNA. A D gene is named only where the DNA matches it firmly. A clone size is listed for some rows: how often the clone was seen (once, few, many), or a class if it is expanded.

>NA|NA|TRBV25-1|TRBJ1-6
CASSYELLSSPLHF
TGTGCCAGCAGTTATGAACTACTAAGTTCACCCCTCCACTTT
>many|TRBD2|TRBV29-1|TRBJ2-1
CSVAGLAGGPSYNEQFF
TGCAGCGTTGCTGGACTAGCGGGAGGGCCGTCCTACAATGAGCAGTTCTTC
>NA|NA|TRBV12-3/TRBV12-4|TRBJ2-1
CASTSRRAGIEQFF
TGTGCCAGCACCTCCAGGAGGGCCGGGATTGAGCAGTTCTTC
>few|NA|TRBV7-3|TRBJ1-1
CASSLVPDRSEAFF
TGTGCCAGCAGCTTAGTACCAGACAGGAGTGAAGCTTTCTTT
>few|TRBD1|TRBV29-1|TRBJ2-7
CSVIGTVDYEQYF
TGCAGCGTAATCGGGACAGTGGACTACGAGCAGTACTTC
>NA|NA|TRBV12-3/TRBV12-4|TRBJ1-1
CASSLGIGGTTEAFF
TGTGCCAGCAGCCTCGGAATAGGGGGAACCACTGAAGCTTTCTTT
>NA|NA|TRBV7-3|TRBJ2-5
CASSLRTGTLETQYF
TGTGCCAGCAGCTTAAGGACCGGGACTTTAGAGACCCAGTACTTC
>NA|TRBD1|TRBV29-1|TRBJ1-2
CSVDRTGNYGYTF
TGCAGCGTTGATCGGACAGGGAACTATGGCTACACCTTC
>NA|NA|TRBV6-6|TRBJ2-7
CANIMNTYEQYF
TGTGCCAATATAATGAACACCTACGAGCAGTACTTC
>NA|NA|TRBV28|TRBJ2-7
CASSYTDKYEQYF
TGTGCCAGCAGTTACACCGACAAGTACGAGCAGTACTTC
>few|NA|TRBV7-7|TRBJ2-1
CASSLAYLNEQFF
TGTGCTAGCAGCTTAGCTTACCTGAATGAGCAGTTCTTC
>NA|TRBD2|TRBV28|TRBJ2-7
CASSLPLAGARNEQYF
TGTGCCAGCAGTTTACCCCTAGCGGGAGCAAGGAACGAGCAGTACTTC
>NA|NA|TRBV12-3/TRBV12-4|TRBJ2-3
CASTWRVTDTQYF
TGTGCCTCCACTTGGCGGGTCACAGATACGCAGTATTTT
>many|NA|TRBV7-9|TRBJ2-1
CASRAGTYNEQFF
TGTGCCAGCAGGGCCGGCACCTACAATGAGCAGTTCTTC
>few|TRBD1|TRBV11-2|TRBJ2-1
CASSLKGTGGWSSYNEQFF
TGTGCCAGCAGCTTAAAGGGAACAGGGGGTTGGAGCTCCTACAATGAGCAGTTCTTC
>many|NA|TRBV30|TRBJ2-1
CAWSKTRRQFF
TGTGCCTGGAGTAAGACTAGAAGGCAGTTCTTC
>few|TRBD1|TRBV6-2/TRBV6-3|TRBJ1-2
CASSYSRQGTYPNYGYTF
TGTGCCAGCAGTTACTCGAGACAGGGGACGTACCCTAACTATGGCTACACCTTC